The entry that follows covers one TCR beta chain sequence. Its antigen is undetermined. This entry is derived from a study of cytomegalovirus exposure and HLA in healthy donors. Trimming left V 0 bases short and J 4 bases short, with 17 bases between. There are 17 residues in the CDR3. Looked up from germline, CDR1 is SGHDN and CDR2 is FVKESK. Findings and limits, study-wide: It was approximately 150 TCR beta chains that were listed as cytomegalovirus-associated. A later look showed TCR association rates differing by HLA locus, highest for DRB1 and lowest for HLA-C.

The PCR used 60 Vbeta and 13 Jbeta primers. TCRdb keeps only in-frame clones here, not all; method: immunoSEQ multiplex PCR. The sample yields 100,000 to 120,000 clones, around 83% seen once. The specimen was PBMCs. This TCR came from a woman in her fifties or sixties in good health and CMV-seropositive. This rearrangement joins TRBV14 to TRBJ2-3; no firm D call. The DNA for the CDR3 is TGTGCCAGCAGCCAAGATGATTCCCCTTTAGCCGCAGATACGCAGTATTTT. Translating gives CASSQDDSPLAADTQYF. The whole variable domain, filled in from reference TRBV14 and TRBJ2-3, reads EAGVTQFPSHSVIEKGQTVTLRCDPISGHDNLYWYRRVMGKEIKFLLHFVKESKQDESGMPNNRFLAERTGGTYSTLKVQPAELEDSGVYFCASSQDDSPLAADTQYFGPGTRLTVL.